These T cell receptor beta chains were read from a single sample in a study of blood T cells in healthy people across ages. Each CDR3 protein is one row after TCRdb ran MiXCR on the 5' RACE reads. The sample consists of under 2 million distinct CDR3 sequences, 34% of them appearing once. The sequenced sample was blood. The receptor source for this set is a woman between 25 and 40 years old in good health. CDR3s include the opening cysteine and the closing phenylalanine or tryptophan. A D gene is named only where the DNA matches it firmly. The listing skips clone size in some rows; elsewhere it reads once, few, many or a size class.

CDR3aa: CASSFLGTVNTEAFF
CDR3nt: TGTGCCAGCAGCTTCCTCGGGACGGTGAACACTGAAGCTTTCTTT
j_gene: TRBJ1-1
d_gene: .
v_gene: TRBV5-5
abundance: .
len: 15

CDR3aa: CASSLLPGLAGENADTQYF
CDR3nt: TGCGCCAGCAGCCTACTTCCGGGACTAGCGGGAGAGAACGCAGATACGCAGTATTTT
j_gene: TRBJ2-3
d_gene: TRBD2
v_gene: TRBV4-1
abundance: few
len: 19

CDR3aa: CASSPVLRGAINEKLFF
CDR3nt: TGCGCCAGCAGCCCTGTCCTTCGGGGGGCCATAAATGAAAAACTGTTTTTT
j_gene: TRBJ1-4
d_gene: .
v_gene: TRBV4-1
abundance: few
len: 17

CDR3aa: CASSFSAETYGYTF
CDR3nt: TGTGCCAGCAGCTTTTCGGCAGAGACCTATGGCTACACCTTC
j_gene: TRBJ1-2
d_gene: .
v_gene: TRBV7-9
abundance: .
len: 14

CDR3aa: CASSFGQPYNEQFF
CDR3nt: TGTGCCAGCAGTTTTGGACAGCCATACAATGAGCAGTTCTTC
j_gene: TRBJ2-1
d_gene: .
v_gene: TRBV12-3/TRBV12-4
abundance: few
len: 14

CDR3aa: CATSRDIGAGDYNSPLHF
CDR3nt: TGTGCCACCAGCAGAGATATTGGTGCGGGGGACTATAATTCACCCCTCCACTTT
j_gene: TRBJ1-6
d_gene: .
v_gene: TRBV15
abundance: once
len: 18

CDR3aa: CASSLIGGSEYEQYF
CDR3nt: TGCGCCAGCAGCTTGATAGGGGGAAGTGAGTACGAGCAGTACTTC
j_gene: TRBJ2-7
d_gene: .
v_gene: TRBV5-1
abundance: .
len: 15

CDR3aa: CAISESATQETQYF
CDR3nt: TGTGCCATCAGTGAGTCAGCGACCCAAGAGACCCAGTACTTC
j_gene: TRBJ2-5
d_gene: .
v_gene: TRBV10-3
abundance: .
len: 14

CDR3aa: CASSQVGLRNTEAFF
CDR3nt: TGCGCCAGCAGCCAAGTAGGACTGAGGAACACTGAAGCTTTCTTT
j_gene: TRBJ1-1
d_gene: .
v_gene: TRBV4-1
abundance: few
len: 15

CDR3aa: CASSLDRGIRVENEQYF
CDR3nt: TGCGCCAGCAGCTTGGACAGGGGTATAAGGGTTGAGAACGAGCAGTACTTC
j_gene: TRBJ2-7
d_gene: TRBD1
v_gene: TRBV5-1
abundance: few
len: 17

CDR3aa: CASSSTAKGAANTEAFF
CDR3nt: TGTGCCAGCAGCTCGACGGCAAAGGGGGCGGCGAACACTGAAGCTTTCTTT
j_gene: TRBJ1-1
d_gene: TRBD1
v_gene: TRBV11-2
abundance: .
len: 17

CDR3aa: CASSYMAGGPFEQFF
CDR3nt: TGTGCCAGCAGTTATATGGCGGGGGGGCCCTTCGAGCAGTTCTTC
j_gene: TRBJ2-1
d_gene: TRBD2
v_gene: TRBV6-5
abundance: .
len: 15

CDR3aa: CASSKGMNQPQHF
CDR3nt: TGTGCCAGCAGTAAGGGGATGAATCAGCCCCAGCATTTT
j_gene: TRBJ1-5
d_gene: .
v_gene: TRBV27
abundance: .
len: 13

CDR3aa: CASSEARLGGPYEQYF
CDR3nt: TGTGCCAGCAGTGAAGCCCGCCTGGGGGGCCCCTACGAGCAGTACTTC
j_gene: TRBJ2-7
d_gene: .
v_gene: TRBV6-1
abundance: .
len: 16

CDR3aa: CSLDGTARAKNIQYF
CDR3nt: TGCAGTCTGGACGGGACAGCTCGAGCCAAAAACATTCAGTACTTC
j_gene: TRBJ2-4
d_gene: TRBD1
v_gene: TRBV20-1
abundance: many
len: 15

CDR3aa: CASSLHGTSRSYEQYF
CDR3nt: TGTGCCAGCAGTTTACACGGGACTAGTAGGTCCTACGAGCAGTACTTC
j_gene: TRBJ2-7
d_gene: TRBD2
v_gene: TRBV27
abundance: .
len: 16

CDR3aa: CSARDLRQRNTEAFF
CDR3nt: TGCAGTGCTAGAGATCTAAGGCAGCGAAACACTGAAGCTTTCTTT
j_gene: TRBJ1-1
d_gene: .
v_gene: TRBV20-1
abundance: few
len: 15

CDR3aa: CASSQVNKREFYNEQFF
CDR3nt: TGCGCCAGCAGCCAAGTAAATAAGCGGGAGTTCTACAATGAGCAGTTCTTC
j_gene: TRBJ2-1
d_gene: TRBD2
v_gene: TRBV4-1
abundance: .
len: 17

CDR3aa: CAIKDGTRNEKLFF
CDR3nt: TGTGCCATAAAGGACGGGACGCGGAATGAAAAACTGTTTTTT
j_gene: TRBJ1-4
d_gene: .
v_gene: TRBV10-3
abundance: few
len: 14

CDR3aa: CASSLAGTHYGYTF
CDR3nt: TGTGCCAGCAGTTTAGCGGGGACACACTATGGCTACACCTTC
j_gene: TRBJ1-2
d_gene: .
v_gene: TRBV27
abundance: .
len: 14

CDR3aa: CASSAREASRYTDTQYF
CDR3nt: TGTGCCAGCAGCGCCCGAGAGGCTAGCAGATACACAGATACGCAGTATTTT
j_gene: TRBJ2-3
d_gene: .
v_gene: TRBV9
abundance: .
len: 17

CDR3aa: CAIGESWGAQRRQPQHF
CDR3nt: TGTGCCATCGGTGAGTCATGGGGCGCGCAGAGGAGACAGCCCCAGCATTTT
j_gene: TRBJ1-5
d_gene: .
v_gene: TRBV10-3
abundance: .
len: 17

CDR3aa: CSAGDVGKQPQHF
CDR3nt: TGCAGTGCGGGGGACGTTGGCAAACAGCCCCAGCATTTT
j_gene: TRBJ1-5
d_gene: .
v_gene: TRBV20-1
abundance: .
len: 13

CDR3aa: CASSLVGQGYTEAFF
CDR3nt: TGTGCCAGCAGTTTAGTGGGACAGGGGTACACTGAAGCTTTCTTT
j_gene: TRBJ1-1
d_gene: TRBD1
v_gene: TRBV27
abundance: few
len: 15

CDR3aa: CASSLSGRMDTQYF
CDR3nt: TGTGCCAGCAGTCTTAGCGGGAGAATGGATACGCAGTATTTT
j_gene: TRBJ2-3
d_gene: TRBD2
v_gene: TRBV12-3/TRBV12-4
abundance: .
len: 14

CDR3aa: CSVLITYNSPLHF
CDR3nt: TGCAGCGTTTTAATAACCTATAATTCACCCCTCCACTTT
j_gene: TRBJ1-6
d_gene: .
v_gene: TRBV29-1
abundance: few
len: 13

CDR3aa: CASRADGGDQETQYF
CDR3nt: TGTGCCAGCAGGGCGGACGGAGGGGACCAAGAGACCCAGTACTTC
j_gene: TRBJ2-5
d_gene: .
v_gene: TRBV6-2/TRBV6-3
abundance: few
len: 15

CDR3aa: CSASGSSPLHF
CDR3nt: TGCAGTGCTAGTGGGTCTTCACCCCTCCACTTT
j_gene: TRBJ1-6
d_gene: .
v_gene: TRBV20-1
abundance: .
len: 11

CDR3aa: CPSSEPRPNQPQHF
CDR3nt: TGTCCCAGCAGTGAGCCTCGACCCAATCAGCCCCAGCATTTT
j_gene: TRBJ1-5
d_gene: .
v_gene: TRBV6-1
abundance: .
len: 14